A single sample gave rise to the 9 T cell receptor beta chains below, sequenced in a study of shared clonotypes between healthy human individuals. Sequencing was performed with immunoSEQ multiplex PCR; in TCRdb, only in-frame clones are kept and a portion is missing. The sample contains about 120,000 clones, under 70% of which appear only once. Sequences were obtained from memory CD8+ T cells sorted from blood. Subset defined: CD45RO+ cells pooled with CCR7-negative TemRA cells. These receptors all stem from a woman younger than 45 in good health.

This clone was counted once. V usage is TRBV5-4 and J usage is TRBJ2-7; the match to TRBD1 covers 8 bases. The V segment lost 3 bases and the J segment 2 bases; nucleotides outside the gene matches: 7. Germline loops: CDR1 SGHNT, CDR2 YYREEE (reference sequence). The CDR3 is 15 amino acids. In nucleotides, the CDR3 is TGTGCCAGCAGCTCCAGACAGGGGAAGACCTACGAGCAGTACTTC. It is translated as CASSSRQGKTYEQYF. The complete variable domain, with remaining parts taken from reference TRBV5-4 and TRBJ2-7, reads ETGVTQSPTHLIKTRGQQVTLRCSSQSGHNTVSWYQQALGQGPQFIFQYYREEENGRGNFPPRFSGLQFPNYSSELNVNALELDDSALYLCASSSRQGKTYEQYFGPGTRLTVT.

The V and J genes are TRBV6-5 and TRBJ2-7; D is tentatively TRBD1 or TRBD2 (5 bases each). Germline assignment: CDR1 MNHEY and CDR2 SVGAGI. The CDR3 is made up of 14 amino acids. The V end was cut by 10 bases, the J end by 3 bases, with 19 bases between. The CDR3 loop is CATKPPGRGYEQYF. In DNA, the CDR3 is TGTGCCACTAAGCCCCCGGGAAGGGGCTACGAGCAGTACTTC.

The chain uses TRBV6-5 and TRBJ2-7; TRBD2 matches 8 bases. This CDR3 spans 13 amino acids. V lost 6 bases to trimming and J lost 2 bases; unmatched junction nucleotides: 3. The germline CDR1 and CDR2 sequences are MNHEY and SVGAGI. This chain's CDR3 is CASSRGRTYEQYF. CDR3 in DNA: TGTGCCAGCAGCCGCGGGAGGACCTACGAGCAGTACTTC.

The V gene is TRBV19, the J gene TRBJ1-2; D is unclear. Per the germline V gene, CDR1 is LNHDA and CDR2 is SQIVND (reference sequence). V was pared by 9 bases and J by 8 bases, with 19 bases between. The CDR3 runs to 13 residues. The CDR3 region has the DNA TGTGCCAGCCGCGCTCTAACAGTAACCGGCTACACCTTC. Encoded protein: CASRALTVTGYTF.

The chain recombines TRBV4-1 with TRBJ2-3; perhaps TRBD2 as D (6 bases). Germline values: CDR1 MGHRA, CDR2 YSYEKL. The CDR3 extends over 16 amino acids. V dropped 1 base and J dropped 0 bases, with 11 bases sitting between them. This chain's CDR3 is CASSQGGASSTDTQYF. The CDR3 bases are TGCGCCAGCAGCCAAGGCGGGGCATCTAGCACAGATACGCAGTATTTT.

The chain couples TRBV7-2 to TRBJ2-7; 8 bases fit TRBD2. Trimming removed 7 bases from V and 4 bases from J; junction bases left unmatched: 9. In germline, CDR1 is SGHTA, CDR2 FQGNSA. This CDR3 has 14 amino acids. The CDR3 protein is CASNTAGARYEQYF. The CDR3 bases are TGTGCCAGCAATACAGCGGGAGCGAGGTACGAGCAGTACTTC.

This clone has a handful of counts. This sequence joins TRBV5-4 and TRBJ1-1, with unresolved D. CDR1 SGHNT and CDR2 YYREEE come from the germline V gene (reference sequence). V dropped 0 bases and J dropped 0 bases, with 12 bases sitting between them. The CDR3 runs 16 residues. The CDR3 protein is CASSLEEASMNTEAFF. The CDR3 bases are TGTGCCAGCAGCTTGGAGGAGGCGTCGATGAACACTGAAGCTTTCTTT.

This sequence joins TRBV28 and TRBJ1-5; TRBD1 might be the D (5 bases). The CDR3 is 14 amino acids. V was clipped by 7 bases and J by 0 bases, with 10 bases between them. Germline V gene sequence: CDR1 MDHEN, CDR2 SYDVKM. DNA for the CDR3: TGTGCCAGCATACCGGGACTTAGCAATCAGCCCCAGCATTTT. This encodes CASIPGLSNQPQHF.

The chain is built from TRBV13 and TRBJ2-7; 10 bases are shared with TRBD2. Germline V CDR1 and CDR2: PRHDT, FYEKMQ (reference sequence). With 4 bases clipped from V and 4 bases from J, the junction kept 4 bases outside the gene matches. This CDR3 has 14 residues. CDR3 nucleotides: TGTGCCAGCAGCTACAGCGGGAGGGGGTACGAGCAGTACTTC. Translating it yields CASSYSGRGYEQYF.